The sequence of this T cell receptor (beta chain) was determined in a study of blood T cell repertoires in COVID-19. Turning to the study itself: Acute-phase and convalescent COVID-19 samples originated in the United States, Italy and Spain. PBMCs, B-cell-depleted T cells, or T cells provided the cDNA or gDNA that made up the material.

How the authors handled the data: Estimated nucleated cell counts came from reference gene primer amplification. Sequencing was performed with immunoSEQ multiplex PCR; in TCRdb, only in-frame clones are kept and a portion is missing. Clonal size and the V and J genes are those of that table, whereas D and trimming came from the DNA. The table shows 250,000 to 300,000 clones, with about 86% occurring only once. Per germline, CDR1 LGHNA and CDR2 YSLEER. Trimming stripped 0 bases from V and 3 bases from J, with 17 bases between. This CDR3 has 18 amino acids. This chain joins TRBV4-3 and TRBJ2-2, with D maybe TRBD1 (5 bases). Sequenced: peripheral blood. The sequence derives from a man between 18 and 29 years old with active or convalescent COVID-19. The CDR3 loop is CASSQDSAREGYTGELFF. The DNA of the CDR3 is TGCGCCAGCAGCCAAGATTCTGCCAGGGAAGGTTACACCGGGGAGCTGTTTTTT.